This T cell receptor beta chain was profiled in a study of cytotoxic CD8 clonotypes in ibrutinib-treated CLL. The study, taken as a whole, reports: Treatment left the uncommon public clonotypes either contracted or stable in frequency. Pretreatment clonality was elevated relative to age-matched healthy donors and paralleled circulating CD8+ T-cell counts.

CDR3 length: 14 amino acids. Germline V gene data show CDR1 as SGHRS and CDR2 as YFSETQ. Unmatched junction bases numbered 3, after V lost 4 bases and J lost 1 base. As to this clone: Its antigen is still unknown.

Generated by immunoSEQ multiplex PCR, the TCRdb table keeps only in-frame clones and is missing some. The sample contains a few hundred thousand clones, roughly 85% of which appear only once. This receptor was obtained from a human donor with chronic lymphocytic leukemia. Sample: PBMCs, taken before ibrutinib treatment. The gene calls are TRBV5-1 and TRBJ1-1; 8 nucleotides match TRBD1. This chain's CDR3 is CASSPTGGNTEAFF. The CDR3 nucleotides are TGCGCCAGCAGCCCTACAGGGGGGAACACTGAAGCTTTCTTT.